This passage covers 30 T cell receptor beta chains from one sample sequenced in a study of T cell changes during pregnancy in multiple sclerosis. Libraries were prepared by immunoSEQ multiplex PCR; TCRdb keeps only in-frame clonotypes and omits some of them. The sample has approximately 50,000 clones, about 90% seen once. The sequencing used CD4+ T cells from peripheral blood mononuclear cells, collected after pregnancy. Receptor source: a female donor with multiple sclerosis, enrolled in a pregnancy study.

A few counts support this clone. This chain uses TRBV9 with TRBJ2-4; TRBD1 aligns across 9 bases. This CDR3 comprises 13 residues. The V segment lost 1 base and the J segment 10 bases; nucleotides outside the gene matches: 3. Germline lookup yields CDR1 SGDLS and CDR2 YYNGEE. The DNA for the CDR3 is TGTGCCAGCAGCGTACTGGACAGGGGAATTCAGTACTTC. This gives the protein CASSVLDRGIQYF.

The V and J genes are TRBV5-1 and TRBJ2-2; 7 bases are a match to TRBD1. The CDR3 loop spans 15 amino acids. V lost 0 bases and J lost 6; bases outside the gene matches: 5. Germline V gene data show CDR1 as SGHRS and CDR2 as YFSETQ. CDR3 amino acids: CASSLGGGSAGELFF. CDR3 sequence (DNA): TGCGCCAGCAGCTTGGGAGGGGGCTCGGCCGGGGAGCTGTTTTTT.

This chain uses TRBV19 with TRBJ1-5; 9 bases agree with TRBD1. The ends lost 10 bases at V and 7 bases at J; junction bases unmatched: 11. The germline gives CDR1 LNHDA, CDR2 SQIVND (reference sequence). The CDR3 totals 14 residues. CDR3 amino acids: CATRPGQGWQPQHF. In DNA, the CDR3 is TGTGCCACCAGACCGGGACAGGGCTGGCAGCCCCAGCATTTT.

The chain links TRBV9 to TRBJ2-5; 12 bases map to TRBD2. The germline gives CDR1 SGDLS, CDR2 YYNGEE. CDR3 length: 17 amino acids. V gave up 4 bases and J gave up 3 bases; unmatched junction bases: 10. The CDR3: CASSRTSGIDLKETQYF. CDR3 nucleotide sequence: TGTGCCAGCAGCCGGACTAGCGGGATAGACCTCAAAGAGACCCAGTACTTC.

The DNA for the CDR3 is TGTGCCAGCAGCTTTCTCAAAAAAGCATTCCGGGACAGGCTGCGGCCCCAGCATTTT. This sequence encodes CASSFLKKAFRDRLRPQHF. The genes are TRBV11-2 and TRBJ1-5; 8 bases agree with TRBD1. The CDR3 consists of 19 residues. The trim removed 3 bases at V and 9 bases at J, leaving 22 bases unmatched. The V gene's germline CDR1 is SGHAT and CDR2 FQNNGV.

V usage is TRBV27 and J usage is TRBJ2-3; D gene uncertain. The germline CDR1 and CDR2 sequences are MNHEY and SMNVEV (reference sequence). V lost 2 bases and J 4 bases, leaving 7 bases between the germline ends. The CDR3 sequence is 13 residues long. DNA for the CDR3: TGTGCCAGCAGTTTAAGAGAAGCAGATACGCAGTATTTT. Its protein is CASSLREADTQYF.

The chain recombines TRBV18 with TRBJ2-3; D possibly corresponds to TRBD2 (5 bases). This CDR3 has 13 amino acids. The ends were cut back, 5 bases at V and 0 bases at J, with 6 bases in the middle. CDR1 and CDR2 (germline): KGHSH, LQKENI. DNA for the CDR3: TGTGCCAGCTCAGAGCGGAGCACAGATACGCAGTATTTT. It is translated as CASSERSTDTQYF.

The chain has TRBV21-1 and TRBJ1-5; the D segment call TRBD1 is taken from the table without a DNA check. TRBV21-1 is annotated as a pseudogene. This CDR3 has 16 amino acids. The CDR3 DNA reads TGTGCCAGCAGCAGACTGAGCCGGGACAGGAATCAGCCCCAGCATTTT. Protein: CASSRLSRDRNQPQHF.

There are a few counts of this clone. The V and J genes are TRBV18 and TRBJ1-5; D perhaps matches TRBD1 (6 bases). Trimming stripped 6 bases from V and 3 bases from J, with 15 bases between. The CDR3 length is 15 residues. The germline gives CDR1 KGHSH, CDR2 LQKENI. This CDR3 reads CASSSIQGNNQPQHF. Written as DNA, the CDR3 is TGTGCCAGCTCGTCAATACAGGGAAACAATCAGCCCCAGCATTTT.

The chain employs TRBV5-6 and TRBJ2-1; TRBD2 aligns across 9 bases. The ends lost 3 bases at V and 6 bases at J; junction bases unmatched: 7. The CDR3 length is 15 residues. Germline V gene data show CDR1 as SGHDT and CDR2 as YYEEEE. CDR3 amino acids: CASSWGTSRGNEQFF. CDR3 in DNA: TGTGCCAGCAGCTGGGGGACTAGCAGAGGCAATGAGCAGTTCTTC.

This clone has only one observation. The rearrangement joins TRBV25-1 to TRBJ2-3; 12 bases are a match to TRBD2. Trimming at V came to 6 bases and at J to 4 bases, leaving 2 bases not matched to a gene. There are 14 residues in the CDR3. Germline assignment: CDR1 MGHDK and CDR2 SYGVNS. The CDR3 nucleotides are TGTGCCAGCAGCGGACTAGCGGGACCAGATACGCAGTATTTT. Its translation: CASSGLAGPDTQYF.

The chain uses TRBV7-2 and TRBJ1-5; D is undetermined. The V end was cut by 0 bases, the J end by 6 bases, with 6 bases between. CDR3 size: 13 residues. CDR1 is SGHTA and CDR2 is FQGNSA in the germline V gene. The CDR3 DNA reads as TGTGCCAGCAGCTTAGCTAGAGGTCAGCCCCAGCATTTT. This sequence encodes CASSLARGQPQHF.

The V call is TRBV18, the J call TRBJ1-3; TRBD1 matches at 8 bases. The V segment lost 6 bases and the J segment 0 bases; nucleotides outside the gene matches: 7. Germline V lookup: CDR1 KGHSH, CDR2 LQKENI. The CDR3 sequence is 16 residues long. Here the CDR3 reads CASSLGQADSGNTIYF. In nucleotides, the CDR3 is TGTGCCAGCTCCCTGGGACAGGCTGACTCTGGAAACACCATATATTTT.

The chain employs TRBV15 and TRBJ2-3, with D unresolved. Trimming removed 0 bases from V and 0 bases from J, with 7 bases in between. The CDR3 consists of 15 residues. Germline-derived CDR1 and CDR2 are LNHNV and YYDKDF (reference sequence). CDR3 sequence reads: CATSRDFVSTDTQYF. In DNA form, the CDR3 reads TGTGCCACCAGCAGAGATTTCGTCAGCACAGATACGCAGTATTTT.

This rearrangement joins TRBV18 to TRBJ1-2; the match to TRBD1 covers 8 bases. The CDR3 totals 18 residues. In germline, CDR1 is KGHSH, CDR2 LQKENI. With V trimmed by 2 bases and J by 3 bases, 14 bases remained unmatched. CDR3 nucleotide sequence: TGTGCCAGCTCACCATTGCCAGGGGGCCGACTAGCTGACTATGGCTACACCTTC. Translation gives CASSPLPGGRLADYGYTF.

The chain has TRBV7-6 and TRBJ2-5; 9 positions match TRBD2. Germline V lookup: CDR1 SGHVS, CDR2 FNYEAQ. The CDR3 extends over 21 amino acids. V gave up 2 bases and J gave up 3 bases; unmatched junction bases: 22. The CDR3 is CASSLIHPGASGIRGKETQYF. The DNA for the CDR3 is TGTGCCAGCAGCTTAATTCATCCCGGGGCTAGCGGGATTAGGGGGAAAGAGACCCAGTACTTC.

CDR3 in amino acids: CASSISGDPTGELFF. CDR3 nucleotides: TGTGCCAGCAGCATTAGCGGAGATCCCACCGGGGAGCTGTTTTTT. The rearrangement links TRBV9 to TRBJ2-2; maybe TRBD2 (6 bases). The germline V gene has CDR1 SGDLS and CDR2 YYNGEE. The CDR3 has 15 amino acids. V lost 4 bases to trimming and J lost 4 bases, with 14 bases between them. The full variable domain, its missing parts supplied by reference TRBV9 and TRBJ2-2, is DSGVTQTPKHLITATGQRVTLRCSPRSGDLSVYWYQQSLDQGLQFLIQYYNGEERAKGNILERFSAQQFPDLHSELNLSSLELGDSALYFCASSISGDPTGELFFGEGSRLTVL.

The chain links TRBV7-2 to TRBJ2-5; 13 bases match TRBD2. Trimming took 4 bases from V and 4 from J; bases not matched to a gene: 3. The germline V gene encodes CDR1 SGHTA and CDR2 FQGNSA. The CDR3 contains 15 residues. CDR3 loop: CASSSTSGRRETQYF. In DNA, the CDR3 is TGTGCCAGCAGCTCGACTAGCGGGAGGCGAGAGACCCAGTACTTC.

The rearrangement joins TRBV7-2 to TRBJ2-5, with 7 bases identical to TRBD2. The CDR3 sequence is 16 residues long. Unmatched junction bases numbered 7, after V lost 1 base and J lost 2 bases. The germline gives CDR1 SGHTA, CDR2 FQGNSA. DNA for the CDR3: TGTGCCAGCAGCTTAGAGCCTGCTAGCGGACAAGAGACCCAGTACTTC. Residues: CASSLEPASGQETQYF.

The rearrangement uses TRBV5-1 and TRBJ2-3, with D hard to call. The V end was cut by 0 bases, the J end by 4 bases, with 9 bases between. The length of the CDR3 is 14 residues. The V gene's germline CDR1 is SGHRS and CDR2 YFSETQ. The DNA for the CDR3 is TGCGCCAGCAGCTTGGCCGGGTTCCCAGATACGCAGTATTTT. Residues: CASSLAGFPDTQYF.

The CDR3 nucleotides read TGTGCCAGTCGCTCAAGCGGGAGGGGGGAGTACGAGCAGTACTTC. Protein: CASRSSGRGEYEQYF. The chain links TRBV19 to TRBJ2-7, with 10 bases aligning to TRBD2. Trimming took 8 bases from V and 4 from J; bases not matched to a gene: 11. Germline V gene sequence: CDR1 LNHDA, CDR2 SQIVND (reference sequence). The CDR3 extends over 15 amino acids.

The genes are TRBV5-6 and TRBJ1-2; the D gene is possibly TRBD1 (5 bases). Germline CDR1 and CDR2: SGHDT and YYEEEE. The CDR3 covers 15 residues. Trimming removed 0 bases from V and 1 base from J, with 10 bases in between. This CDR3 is CASSLGRGGNYGYTF. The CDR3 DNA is TGTGCCAGCAGCTTGGGTCGGGGGGGTAACTATGGCTACACCTTC.

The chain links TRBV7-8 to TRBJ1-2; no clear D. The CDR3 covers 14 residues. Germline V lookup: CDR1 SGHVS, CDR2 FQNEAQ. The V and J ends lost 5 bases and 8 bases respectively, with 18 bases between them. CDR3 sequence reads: CASSPQDRSRGYTF. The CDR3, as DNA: TGTGCCAGCAGCCCCCAAGACCGTTCGAGGGGCTACACCTTC.

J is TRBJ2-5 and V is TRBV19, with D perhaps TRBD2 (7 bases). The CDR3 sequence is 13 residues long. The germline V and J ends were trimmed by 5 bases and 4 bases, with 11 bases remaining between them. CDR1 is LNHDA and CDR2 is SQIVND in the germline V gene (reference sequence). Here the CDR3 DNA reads TGTGCCAGTAGTCGAGGGGGGGGAGAGACCCAGTACTTC. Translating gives CASSRGGGETQYF.

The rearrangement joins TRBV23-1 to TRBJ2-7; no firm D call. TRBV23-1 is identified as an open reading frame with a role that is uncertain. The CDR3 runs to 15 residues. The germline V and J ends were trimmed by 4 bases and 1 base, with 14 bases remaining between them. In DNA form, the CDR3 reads TGCGCCAGCAGTCCCCTAAACCCATGTTCCTACGAGCAGTACTTC. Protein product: CASSPLNPCSYEQYF.

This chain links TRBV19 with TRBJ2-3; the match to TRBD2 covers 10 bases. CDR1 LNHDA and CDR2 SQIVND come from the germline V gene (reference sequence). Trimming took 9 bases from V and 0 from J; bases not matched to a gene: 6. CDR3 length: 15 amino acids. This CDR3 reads CASLKRGGSTDTQYF. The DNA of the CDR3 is TGTGCCAGCTTAAAGCGGGGGGGGAGCACAGATACGCAGTATTTT.

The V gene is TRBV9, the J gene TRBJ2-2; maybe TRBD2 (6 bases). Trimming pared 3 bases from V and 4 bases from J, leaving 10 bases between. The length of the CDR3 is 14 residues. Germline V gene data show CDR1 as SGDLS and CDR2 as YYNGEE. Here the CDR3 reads CASSGDSSTGELFF. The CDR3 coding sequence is TGTGCCAGCAGCGGGGACTCTAGCACCGGGGAGCTGTTTTTT.

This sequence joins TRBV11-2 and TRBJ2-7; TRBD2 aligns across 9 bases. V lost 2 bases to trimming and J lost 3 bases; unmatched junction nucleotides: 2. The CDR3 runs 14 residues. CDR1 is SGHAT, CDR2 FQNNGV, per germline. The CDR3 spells CASSLNSGGYEQYF. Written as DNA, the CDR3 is TGTGCCAGCAGCTTAAATAGCGGGGGCTACGAGCAGTACTTC.

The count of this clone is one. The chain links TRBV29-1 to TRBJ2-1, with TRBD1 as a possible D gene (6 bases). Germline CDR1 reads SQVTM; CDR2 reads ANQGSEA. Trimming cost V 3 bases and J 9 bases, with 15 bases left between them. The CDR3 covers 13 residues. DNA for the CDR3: TGCAGCGTTGAGGCAGGGGTAAACGGTGAGCAGTTCTTC. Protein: CSVEAGVNGEQFF.

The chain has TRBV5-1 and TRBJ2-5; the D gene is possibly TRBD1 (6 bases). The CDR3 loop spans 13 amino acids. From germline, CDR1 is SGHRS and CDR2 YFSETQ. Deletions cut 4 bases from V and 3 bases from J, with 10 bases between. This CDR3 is CASSRGTEETQYF. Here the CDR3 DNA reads TGCGCCAGCAGCAGGGGGACGGAAGAGACCCAGTACTTC.